This is a list of T cell receptor beta chains from one sample in a study of shared clonotypes between healthy human individuals. Profiled with immunoSEQ multiplex PCR; TCRdb holds only in-frame clones, not every one. The sample lists 2 million to 3 million clones, 93% occurring once. Sequenced material: naive CD4+ T cells from PBMCs. All receptors come from a man aged 18 to 30 in good health. Some clones in this sample may be carry-over from other donors' samples. Both conserved end residues are part of each CDR3. Each record gives: clone size, J gene, D gene, V gene, CDR3 protein, CDR3 DNA. D genes are given only for firm matches. Size tells how often a clone was seen (once, few, many) or the class of an expanded clone, and some rows leave it out.

abundance: .
j_gene: TRBJ2-3
d_gene: .
v_gene: TRBV29-1
CDR3aa: CSVYAGWGTDTQYF
CDR3nt: TGCAGCGTCTACGCAGGGTGGGGCACAGATACGCAGTATTTT

abundance: .
j_gene: TRBJ2-1
d_gene: TRBD1
v_gene: TRBV11-2
CDR3aa: CASSSRFPGQGMEQFF
CDR3nt: TGTGCCAGCAGCTCGCGATTTCCGGGACAGGGAATGGAGCAGTTCTTC

abundance: .
j_gene: TRBJ2-1
d_gene: .
v_gene: TRBV4-1
CDR3aa: CASSQEGLSYNEQFF
CDR3nt: TGCGCCAGCAGCCAAGAGGGACTCTCCTACAATGAGCAGTTCTTC

abundance: few
j_gene: TRBJ1-5
d_gene: .
v_gene: TRBV18
CDR3aa: CASSSTYRDQPQHF
CDR3nt: TGTGCCAGCTCATCCACCTACAGGGATCAGCCCCAGCATTTT

abundance: .
j_gene: TRBJ2-1
d_gene: .
v_gene: TRBV11-2
CDR3aa: CASSTPLRRNEQFF
CDR3nt: TGTGCCAGCAGCACCCCCTTGAGGCGGAATGAGCAGTTCTTC

abundance: .
j_gene: TRBJ2-3
d_gene: .
v_gene: TRBV5-4
CDR3aa: CASSLPSPGTDTQYF
CDR3nt: TGTGCCAGCAGCTTGCCCTCCCCAGGCACAGATACGCAGTATTTT

abundance: .
j_gene: TRBJ1-1
d_gene: .
v_gene: TRBV2
CDR3aa: CASSELGVGLNTEAFF
CDR3nt: TGTGCCAGCAGTGAGTTGGGAGTCGGTCTGAACACTGAAGCTTTCTTT

abundance: .
j_gene: TRBJ2-2
d_gene: .
v_gene: TRBV5-8
CDR3aa: CASSLAYGEAHTGELFF
CDR3nt: TGTGCCAGCAGCTTGGCCTATGGGGAGGCCCACACCGGGGAGCTGTTTTTT

abundance: .
j_gene: TRBJ2-7
d_gene: .
v_gene: TRBV6-5
CDR3aa: CASRDPSYEQYF
CDR3nt: TGTGCCAGCCGGGACCCGTCCTACGAGCAGTACTTC

abundance: .
j_gene: TRBJ2-7
d_gene: .
v_gene: TRBV6-1
CDR3aa: CASSETWESVEQYF
CDR3nt: TGTGCCAGCAGTGAAACTTGGGAAAGTGTTGAGCAGTACTTC

abundance: .
j_gene: TRBJ2-1
d_gene: .
v_gene: TRBV7-2
CDR3aa: CASTKGDLTYNEQFF
CDR3nt: TGTGCCAGCACCAAGGGGGACTTAACCTACAATGAGCAGTTCTTC

abundance: .
j_gene: TRBJ2-1
d_gene: TRBD2
v_gene: TRBV2
CDR3aa: CASTFLASGDNEQFF
CDR3nt: TGTGCCAGCACCTTCTTGGCTAGCGGGGACAATGAGCAGTTCTTC

abundance: .
j_gene: TRBJ1-3
d_gene: .
v_gene: TRBV19
CDR3aa: CASRQWDTGNTIYF
CDR3nt: TGTGCCAGCCGACAGTGGGACACTGGAAACACCATATATTTT

abundance: .
j_gene: TRBJ2-2
d_gene: .
v_gene: TRBV5-1
CDR3aa: CASSLVGVPSGTGELFF
CDR3nt: TGCGCCAGCAGCTTGGTCGGGGTCCCATCTGGCACCGGGGAGCTGTTTTTT

abundance: .
j_gene: TRBJ2-1
d_gene: TRBD2
v_gene: TRBV28
CDR3aa: CASRFSGREGNEQFF
CDR3nt: TGTGCCAGCAGATTTAGCGGGAGGGAGGGCAATGAGCAGTTCTTC

abundance: .
j_gene: TRBJ1-4
d_gene: TRBD1
v_gene: TRBV27
CDR3aa: CASSLYITRDRHEKLFF
CDR3nt: TGTGCCAGCAGTTTATATATTACCCGGGACAGGCATGAAAAACTGTTTTTT